The next 10 T cell receptor beta chains were all read from a single sample in a study of blood T cell repertoires in COVID-19. TCRdb's copy holds only in-frame clones and misses some; the assay was immunoSEQ multiplex PCR. The sample carries 250,000 to 350,000 clones, approximately 90% recorded once. Sequencing was carried out using PBMCs or T cells enriched from blood (not recorded which). The origin of the receptors is a woman in her thirties or forties who had recovered from COVID-19.

The chain links TRBV7-2 to TRBJ1-5; a possible D gene is TRBD1 (5 bases). CDR3 length: 16 amino acids. Germline CDR1 and CDR2: SGHTA and FQGNSA. Trimming removed 2 bases at V and 5 bases at J, with 16 bases between. DNA of the CDR3: TGTGCCAGCAGCTTACGATGGTCATGGGGGGATCAGCCCCAGCATTTT. Encoded protein: CASSLRWSWGDQPQHF.

A few counts support this clone. The rearrangement links TRBV18 to TRBJ1-5; possibly TRBD1 for D (5 bases). Trimming stripped 3 bases from V and 5 bases from J, with 14 bases between. CDR1 KGHSH and CDR2 LQKENI come from the germline V gene. The CDR3 runs 15 residues. DNA of the CDR3: TGTGCCAGCTCACCGAGTCAGGGTGTGGATCAGCCCCAGCATTTT. Residues: CASSPSQGVDQPQHF.

This chain connects TRBV5-1 to TRBJ2-7, with D possibly matching TRBD2 (7 bases). Germline V CDR1 and CDR2: SGHRS, YFSETQ. This CDR3 has 15 residues. Between the trimmed V and J ends, which lost 4 bases and 2 bases, there was a span of 16 bases. CDR3 sequence: CASSAYRGGPYEQYF. The CDR3 nucleotides read TGCGCCAGCAGCGCCTATAGGGGGGGGCCCTACGAGCAGTACTTC.

The chain is built from TRBV5-1 and TRBJ1-1, with a possible D match to TRBD1 (5 bases). The germline CDR1 and CDR2 sequences are SGHRS and YFSETQ. The V end lost 2 bases, the J end lost 6 bases, and 11 bases lay between the germline ends. The CDR3 totals 13 residues. The CDR3 loop is CASSLGGVAEAFF. The CDR3 DNA reads TGCGCCAGCAGCTTAGGAGGGGTGGCTGAAGCTTTCTTT.

This clone was seen a single time. The chain couples TRBV28 to TRBJ2-7; 7 bases are a match to TRBD2. There are 12 residues in the CDR3. Germline CDR1 and CDR2: MDHEN and SYDVKM. The CDR3 reads CATSESSYEQYF. CDR3 DNA sequence: TGTGCTACTAGCGAATCGTCCTACGAGCAGTACTTC.

The rearrangement links TRBV9 to TRBJ2-7; 7 bases line up with TRBD1. After removal of 7 bases from V and 3 bases from J, the junction contained 13 bases not matched to a gene. CDR1 SGDLS and CDR2 YYNGEE come from the germline V gene. The CDR3 is 15 residues long. CDR3: CASGPSLTGDYEQYF. As DNA, the CDR3 is TGTGCCAGCGGGCCCTCCCTAACAGGGGACTACGAGCAGTACTTC.

The chain couples TRBV13 to TRBJ2-6, with a weak D call TRBD1 (6 bases). CDR3 size: 16 residues. Germline CDR1 reads PRHDT; CDR2 reads FYEKMQ (reference sequence). The ends were cut back, 0 bases at V and 1 base at J, with 7 bases in the middle. This chain's CDR3 is CASSLGRGSGANVLTF. The DNA of the CDR3 is TGTGCCAGCAGCTTAGGCAGGGGTTCTGGGGCCAACGTCCTGACTTTC.

The chain joins TRBV3-1 (or the pseudogene TRBV3-2) to TRBJ2-2; D is uncertain. V lost 7 bases to trimming and J lost 2 bases, with 14 bases between them. The CDR3 sequence is 15 residues long. CDR1 is LGHDT, CDR2 YNNKEL, per germline (reference sequence). Here the CDR3 DNA reads TGTGCCAGCATAAACAGTAGGCGAAACACCGGGGAGCTGTTTTTT. Translation: CASINSRRNTGELFF.

V and J are TRBV7-9 and TRBJ2-2; a weak D match, TRBD2 (6 bases). CDR1 and CDR2 (germline): SEHNR, FQNEAQ (reference sequence). This CDR3 contains 13 residues. With 5 bases removed from V and 7 bases from J, the gap between germline ends came to 11 bases. Here the CDR3 DNA reads TGTGCCAGCAGCACCCAGGGAGGCGGGGAGCTGTTTTTT. It translates to CASSTQGGGELFF.

V is TRBV7-2 and J is TRBJ2-5, with 12 bases aligning to TRBD1. The trim removed 6 bases at V and 4 bases at J, leaving 15 bases unmatched. The CDR3 sequence is 18 residues long. In germline, CDR1 is SGHTA, CDR2 FQGNSA. CDR3 nucleotide sequence: TGTGCCAGCAGTTGGAGGGGATCCGGGACAGGGGGCAGAGAGACCCAGTACTTC. Residues: CASSWRGSGTGGRETQYF.